This T cell receptor beta chain was retrieved from a study of blood T cell repertoires in COVID-19. The wider study: Nucleic acid was either cDNA or gDNA, and it came from T cells, B-cell-depleted T cells, or PBMCs.

The V gene's germline CDR1 is MDHEN and CDR2 SYDVKM. The V gene lost 7 bases and the J gene lost 5 bases, with 13 bases spanning the gap. The CDR3 has 13 amino acids. Assay used: immunoSEQ multiplex PCR; TCRdb lists only in-frame clones, some missing. The profile covers roughly 100,000 clones, with about 85% appearing a single time and 3% to 3.5% taken by the ten largest. The V gene is TRBV28, the J gene TRBJ2-3; D is perhaps TRBD2 (5 bases). The sample taken for sequencing was peripheral blood. The sequence derives from a man aged 45 to 65 in a cohort sampled during active COVID-19. For the CDR3, the DNA is TGTGCCAGCACTGGTCTAGCAGGAGATACGCAGTATTTT. This sequence encodes CASTGLAGDTQYF.